One and the same sample provided the 14 T cell receptor beta chains below, sequenced in a study of T cells in Graves' hyperthyroidism and ophthalmopathy. Authors of the study amplified TCR beta CDR3 regions from RNA transcripts. Using the HTBI primer set, a first-round RT-PCR was run on the TCR CDR3. Using its own MiXCR run on the multiplex PCR reads, TCRdb lists one record per CDR3 protein. The repertoire holds around 350,000 distinct CDR3 sequences, with around 15% as singletons. The specimen was blood. These receptors all stem from a woman aged 55-75 years with Graves' ophthalmopathy.

This clonotype appeared a few times. The V and J genes are TRBV3-1 and TRBJ1-2; D is possibly TRBD1 (5 bases). V lost 4 bases and J lost 10, with 16 bases in between. The CDR3 has 13 amino acids. Germline assignment: CDR1 LGHDT and CDR2 YNNKEL (reference sequence). This CDR3 reads CASSPRGAADYTF. The CDR3, as DNA: TGTGCCAGCAGCCCCCGAGGGGCTGCGGACTACACCTTC.

As to this clonotype: Given a much more abundant clone one base away, this may be a read error. The chain has TRBV18 and TRBJ1-1; 7 bases are shared with TRBD1. The CDR3 is 13 residues long. Trimming took 4 bases from V and 6 from J; bases not matched to a gene: 5. Germline values: CDR1 KGHSH, CDR2 LQKENI. The CDR3 loop reads CASSQQGDAEAFF. The CDR3 nucleotides are TGTGCCAGCTCACAGCAGGGGGACGCTGAAGCTTTCTTT.

This clonotype was recorded many times. The genes are TRBV11-2 and TRBJ2-5, with D possibly being TRBD2 (5 bases). The CDR3 has 15 residues. V was clipped by 7 bases and J by 9 bases, with 24 bases between them. CDR1 is SGHAT and CDR2 is FQNNGV in the germline V gene. The CDR3 spells CASTQDVLPLGAQYF. Written as DNA, the CDR3 is TGTGCCAGCACCCAAGATGTACTACCTCTCGGGGCCCAGTACTTC.

V and J are TRBV6-2 or TRBV6-3 and TRBJ1-6; no reliable D call. V dropped 2 bases and J dropped 14 bases, with 16 bases sitting between them. The CDR3 contains 14 residues. Germline V CDR1 and CDR2: MNHEY, SVGEGT. CDR3 amino acids: CASSYVALGMALHF. CDR3 coding DNA: TGTGCCAGCAGTTACGTGGCTTTGGGCATGGCCCTCCACTTT.

Ten or more counts support this clonotype. The chain uses TRBV5-1 and TRBJ2-7; 9 positions match TRBD1. V was clipped by 4 bases and J by 5 bases; unmatched bases: 7. The germline gives CDR1 SGHRS, CDR2 YFSETQ. The CDR3 is made up of 14 amino acids. CDR3 sequence: CASSQGQGSHEQYF. In DNA, the CDR3 is TGCGCCAGCAGCCAGGGACAGGGTAGCCACGAGCAGTACTTC.

This clonotype was detected a few times. The V gene is TRBV7-3, the J gene TRBJ2-5; TRBD1 agrees at 10 bases. This CDR3 has 15 amino acids. CDR1 SGHTA and CDR2 FQGTGA come from the germline V gene. With V trimmed by 4 bases and J by 4 bases, 6 bases remained unmatched. CDR3 nucleotides: TGTGCCAGCAGCTCCAAGACAGGGGGCTTAGAGACCCAGTACTTC. It yields the protein CASSSKTGGLETQYF.

Comments on this clonotype: This may arise from a read error, as a much more abundant clone is one base away. Written as DNA, the CDR3 is TGCATTGCTAGTGAGGTAGCGGGAGTGGAGACCCAGTACTTC. Its protein is CIASEVAGVETQYF. V and J are TRBV20-1 and TRBJ2-5; TRBD2 matches 9 bases. The CDR3 loop spans 14 amino acids. CDR1 is DFQATT and CDR2 is SNEGSKA in the germline V gene (reference sequence).

This clonotype appeared many times. V is TRBV20-1 and J is TRBJ1-1; 8 nucleotides agree with TRBD1. CDR3 length: 15 residues. V shed 1 base, J shed 1 base, and the junction held 5 bases outside the gene matches. Germline V gene lookup returns CDR1 DFQATT and CDR2 SNEGSKA (reference sequence). The CDR3 is CSARGARGQNTEAFF. In DNA, the CDR3 is TGCAGTGCTAGAGGTGCCAGGGGGCAGAACACTGAAGCTTTCTTT.

This clonotype has more than one count but fewer than ten. A much larger clonotype is one base distant, so this may be a read error. The genes are TRBV28 and TRBJ1-2; TRBD1 aligns across 8 bases. The CDR3 runs to 13 residues. V lost 6 bases to trimming and J lost 9 bases; unmatched junction nucleotides: 9. Per the germline V gene, CDR1 is MDHEN and CDR2 is SYDVKM. The CDR3 bases are TGTGCCAGCAGACCCGGACAGGGCCGTCGCTACACCTTC. Protein sequence: CASRPGQGRRYTF.

This clonotype showed up many times. The chain employs TRBV20-1 and TRBJ2-3; TRBD2 matches 13 bases. The trim removed 5 bases at V and 5 bases at J, leaving 7 bases unmatched. Germline lookup yields CDR1 DFQATT and CDR2 SNEGSKA (reference sequence). This CDR3 is built from 15 residues. The CDR3 spells CSASRLAGGEDTQYF. The CDR3 nucleotides read TGCAGTGCTTCCCGACTAGCGGGAGGTGAAGATACGCAGTATTTT.

The V gene is TRBV3-1, the J gene TRBJ2-6; D possibly corresponds to TRBD1 (5 bases). The CDR3 runs 18 residues. Trimming shortened V by 2 bases and J by 0 bases, and 14 bases separated the two germline ends. Per the germline V gene, CDR1 is LGHDT and CDR2 is YNNKEL (reference sequence). The CDR3: CASSQLPRGVSGANVLTF. As DNA, the CDR3 is TGTGCCAGCAGCCAACTGCCAAGGGGTGTCTCTGGGGCCAACGTCCTGACTTTC.

In its sample, this clonotype was seen many times. This chain uses TRBV2 with TRBJ2-5; 8 nucleotides match TRBD2. J lost 5 bases, V lost 7 bases, and 6 bases had no gene match. The germline V gene has CDR1 SNHLY and CDR2 FYNNEI. The CDR3 is 13 amino acids. CDR3 coding DNA: TGTGCCAGCAAGGGACTAGAGGGGGAGACCCAGTACTTC. It is translated as CASKGLEGETQYF.

The sample holds many counts of this clonotype. This chain connects TRBV6-1 to TRBJ2-7; TRBD2 matches at 7 bases. Germline V CDR1 and CDR2: MNHNS, SASEGT. This CDR3 comprises 13 residues. After removal of 7 bases from V and 3 bases from J, the junction contained 6 bases not matched to a gene. CDR3 loop: CASTGGRVYEQYF. Here the CDR3 DNA reads TGTGCCAGCACGGGCGGGAGAGTCTACGAGCAGTACTTC.

This clonotype has ten or more counts. CDR3 sequence: CASSASGFGTDTQYF. CDR3 nucleotides: TGTGCCAGCAGCGCCAGCGGGTTCGGCACAGATACGCAGTATTTT. The chain links TRBV9 to TRBJ2-3; tentative D call: TRBD2 (6 bases). The CDR3 is made up of 15 amino acids. Germline V gives CDR1 SGDLS, CDR2 YYNGEE. V gave up 3 bases and J gave up 1 base, with 12 bases separating them.